Each of the 17 T cell receptor beta chains below was sequenced from the same sample in a study of blood T cells in healthy people across ages. It was with a sample-barcoded 5' primer and a J-beta primer mix that a second PCR of about 6 to 12 cycles was run. Via MiXCR, TCRdb re-called the 5' RACE reads, giving one row per CDR3 protein. The sample consists of about 1.4 million distinct CDR3 sequences, 55% to 75% of them appearing once. Sequences were obtained from blood. The receptors come from a man in his late teens or twenties in good health.

The chain combines TRBV28 with TRBJ1-1; D ambiguous. Deletions cut 6 bases from V and 10 bases from J, with 21 bases between. The CDR3 covers 14 residues. Germline CDR1 and CDR2: MDHEN and SYDVKM. In DNA, the CDR3 is TGTGCCAGCAGAACAACCCGTCGGGATTTCGGAGCTTTCTTT. Its translation: CASRTTRRDFGAFF.

This chain uses TRBV27 with TRBJ2-7; D unresolved. The CDR3 length is 13 residues. V dropped 6 bases and J dropped 3 bases, with 12 bases sitting between them. Germline loops: CDR1 MNHEY, CDR2 SMNVEV (reference sequence). CDR3 coding DNA: TGTGCCAGCAGGAGGAGAGATTTCTACGAGCAGTACTTC. Its protein product is CASRRRDFYEQYF.

This clonotype showed up just once. The CDR3 DNA reads TGCAGTGCTATTACAGGGGGCTATGGCTACACCTTC. Its protein is CSAITGGYGYTF. The V gene is TRBV20-1, the J gene TRBJ1-2; 8 bases agree with TRBD1. CDR3 length: 12 amino acids. The junction had 2 bases not matched to a gene; V was cut back by 4 bases and J by 4 bases. Germline loops: CDR1 DFQATT, CDR2 SNEGSKA (reference sequence).

This sequence joins TRBV9 and TRBJ1-4; a possible D gene is TRBD1 (5 bases). V lost 2 bases to trimming and J lost 6 bases, with 20 bases between them. The germline gives CDR1 SGDLS, CDR2 YYNGEE. The CDR3 is 17 amino acids. The CDR3 DNA sequence: TGTGCCAGCAGCGTCGGTGGGGTAGGAGGGGACCATGAAAAACTGTTTTTT. This sequence encodes CASSVGGVGGDHEKLFF.

This clonotype was picked up a small number of times. The genes are TRBV7-9 and TRBJ1-6, with D maybe TRBD1 (6 bases). Between the trimmed V and J ends, which lost 5 bases and 15 bases, there was a span of 17 bases. Germline values: CDR1 SEHNR, CDR2 FQNEAQ (reference sequence). This CDR3 is built from 13 residues. The CDR3 DNA sequence: TGTGCCAGCAGCCCAGAAGGAGGGGGAGGCCTCCACTTT. Residues: CASSPEGGGGLHF.

The chain is built from TRBV2 and TRBJ2-1; 9 positions match TRBD1. This CDR3 has 15 amino acids. Germline V gives CDR1 SNHLY, CDR2 FYNNEI. J lost 8 bases, V lost 10 bases, and 15 bases had no gene match. CDR3 loop: CATQLRQGVWDEQFF. The CDR3 nucleotides read TGTGCCACTCAGCTCCGACAGGGGGTTTGGGATGAGCAGTTCTTC.

The J gene is TRBJ1-6, the V gene TRBV9; D is possibly TRBD1 (5 bases). Trimming left V 3 bases short and J 12 bases short, with 13 bases between. The CDR3 spans 13 residues. Looked up from germline, CDR1 is SGDLS and CDR2 is YYNGEE. CDR3 sequence (DNA): TGTGCCAGCAGCGCCGGGGGGAGTAGACCCCTCCACTTT. Residues: CASSAGGSRPLHF.

J is TRBJ2-7 and V is TRBV6-5; D not resolved. V was cut by 2 bases and J by 5 bases, with 10 bases left in between. The CDR3 runs 13 residues. Germline V gene data show CDR1 as MNHEY and CDR2 as SVGAGI. Here the CDR3 reads CASSYRHIHEQYF. The CDR3 DNA is TGTGCCAGCAGTTACAGACATATACACGAGCAGTACTTC.

This sequence joins TRBV6-2 or TRBV6-3 and TRBJ2-5; possibly TRBD2 for D (5 bases). The DNA matches TRBJ2-7 better at its end, which makes the J call doubtful. This CDR3 has 13 amino acids. The germline CDR1 and CDR2 sequences are MNHEY and SVGEGT. The CDR3 spells CASSYDGVYEQYF. In DNA, the CDR3 is TGTGCCAGCAGTTACGACGGGGTCTACGAGCAGTACTTC.

This clonotype was counted a few times. The chain joins TRBV5-1 to TRBJ2-7, with 9 bases identical to TRBD1. The CDR3 contains 16 residues. Looked up from germline, CDR1 is SGHRS and CDR2 is YFSETQ. V was clipped by 4 bases and J by 3 bases; unmatched bases: 11. This CDR3 reads CASSQKLGQGVYEQYF. In nucleotides, the CDR3 is TGCGCCAGCAGCCAGAAATTGGGACAGGGAGTCTACGAGCAGTACTTC.

The chain's CDR3 is CASTLGLAGVHEQYF. DNA for the CDR3: TGTGCCAGCACTTTGGGACTAGCGGGAGTCCACGAGCAGTACTTC. The chain has TRBV27 and TRBJ2-7; 14 bases agree with TRBD2. From germline, CDR1 is MNHEY and CDR2 SMNVEV (reference sequence). The length of the CDR3 is 15 residues. The trim removed 7 bases at V and 5 bases at J, leaving 7 bases unmatched.

V and J are TRBV5-1 and TRBJ1-2; no firm D call. In germline, CDR1 is SGHRS, CDR2 YFSETQ. The CDR3 sequence is 14 residues long. V lost 4 bases to trimming and J lost 3 bases, with 13 bases between them. CDR3 nucleotides: TGCGCCAGCAGCACCTCCGACGGCCACTATGGCTACACCTTC. Amino acids: CASSTSDGHYGYTF.

CDR3 bases: TGTGCCAGCAGCCCCGGGTCCCCGAACACTGAAGCTTTCTTT. This codes for CASSPGSPNTEAFF. V and J are TRBV5-5 and TRBJ1-1; D gene uncertain. Per germline, CDR1 SGHKS and CDR2 YYEKEE (reference sequence). The V gene lost 4 bases and the J gene lost 1 base, with 11 bases spanning the gap. The CDR3 runs to 14 residues.

This clonotype was counted a single time. This sequence joins TRBV4-3 and TRBJ2-2; D not resolved. The CDR3 consists of 15 residues. Germline CDR1 reads LGHNA; CDR2 reads YSLEER. Between the trimmed V and J ends, which lost 0 bases and 2 bases, there was a span of 7 bases. The CDR3 sequence: CASSQEISNTGELFF. The CDR3 DNA sequence: TGCGCCAGCAGCCAAGAGATATCAAACACCGGGGAGCTGTTTTTT.

J is TRBJ2-5 and V is TRBV12-3 or TRBV12-4; 9 bases map to TRBD2. The V and J ends lost 6 bases and 11 bases, in that order; junction bases with no gene match: 16. This CDR3 contains 15 residues. CDR3 in DNA: TGTGCCAGCAGCCCCGTGCGGGAGGGCCACAATGAGCAGTACTTC. Translation: CASSPVREGHNEQYF.

The CDR3 loop is CASKTDPGYGYTF. The CDR3 coding sequence is TGCGCCAGCAAAACCGACCCAGGCTATGGCTACACCTTC. The chain combines TRBV5-1 with TRBJ1-2, with D unclear. Germline assignment: CDR1 SGHRS and CDR2 YFSETQ. V gave up 6 bases and J gave up 4 bases, with 13 bases separating them. The CDR3 spans 13 residues.

V is TRBV12-3 or TRBV12-4 and J is TRBJ2-2; 9 nucleotides align to TRBD1. CDR3 size: 16 residues. With 5 bases clipped from V and 5 bases from J, the junction kept 9 bases outside the gene matches. CDR3 in amino acids: CASSQGQGGGTGELFF. CDR3 DNA: TGTGCCAGCAGTCAGGGACAGGGCGGAGGGACCGGGGAGCTGTTTTTT.